This TCR beta chain was profiled in a study of cytomegalovirus exposure and HLA in healthy donors. Study findings and constraints: Later genetic work tied a missense DCLRE1C variant to beta-chain V and J trimming. According to an earlier analysis, most TCR beta V segments yielded productive rearrangements about 90% or about 30% of the time. Highest at DRB1 and lowest at HLA-C, TCR association rates differed among HLA loci in a later analysis. Most subjects' HLA-A and HLA-B alleles were reportedly predicted from TCR beta sequences.

Use of 60 Vbeta and 13 Jbeta primers characterized the PCR. Profiled with immunoSEQ multiplex PCR; TCRdb holds only in-frame clones, not every one. Of more than 95,000 clones detected, over 75% appear once; the ten largest clones hold approximately 7.2%. Comments on this clone: As yet, its antigen is unknown.

CDR1 and CDR2 (germline): SGHDT, YYEEEE. V was pared by 4 bases and J by 6 bases, with 13 bases between. The CDR3 length is 13 residues. The sample taken for sequencing was PBMCs. The source is a young man in good health and CMV-seropositive. The chain joins TRBV5-6 to TRBJ1-2, with D perhaps TRBD1 (6 bases). For the CDR3, the DNA is TGTGCCAGCAGCCCGGGACAAGTTCATGGCTACACCTTC. Translating gives CASSPGQVHGYTF.